A selection of T cell receptor beta chains follows, all from one sample in a study of blood T cell repertoires in COVID-19. Repertoires were generated with immunoSEQ multiplex PCR, while TCRdb's copy carries only in-frame clones and drops some. The data contain 190,000 or so clones, more than 75% of them singletons. Sequenced material: peripheral blood. The receptor set was obtained from a man aged 35 to 55 with active or convalescent COVID-19. Both conserved end residues are part of each CDR3. D genes are given only for firm matches. Rows give clone size only sometimes, using once, few, many, or a class for an expanded clone.

d_call,clone_size,j_call,v_call,cdr3_aa,cdr3_nt
NA,NA,TRBJ2-7,TRBV9,CASSGRDTYEQYF,TGTGCCAGCAGCGGACGGGACACCTACGAGCAGTACTTC
TRBD2,NA,TRBJ2-7,TRBV15,CATSRGAKLAGDYEQYF,TGTGCCACCAGCAGAGGAGCAAAACTAGCGGGGGACTACGAGCAGTACTTC
TRBD2,NA,TRBJ2-7,TRBV19,CASSITSGYEQYF,TGTGCCAGTAGTATAACTAGCGGCTACGAGCAGTACTTC
TRBD2,NA,TRBJ2-7,TRBV5-1,CASSLVLAGLEQYF,TGCGCCAGCAGCTTGGTTCTAGCGGGCCTCGAGCAGTACTTC
TRBD1,NA,TRBJ2-2,TRBV5-1,CATTRGFTGELFF,TGCGCCACGACCAGGGGGTTCACCGGGGAGCTGTTTTTT
TRBD1,few,TRBJ1-5,TRBV18,CASVRDRDNQPQHF,TGTGCCAGCGTCCGGGACAGGGACAATCAGCCCCAGCATTTT
TRBD1,NA,TRBJ2-7,TRBV30,CAWSVQGVSEQYF,TGTGCCTGGAGTGTACAGGGGGTGAGCGAGCAGTACTTC
NA,NA,TRBJ2-2,TRBV7-2,CASSGTKNTGELFF,TGTGCCAGCAGCGGGACAAAAAACACCGGGGAGCTGTTTTTT
NA,NA,TRBJ1-5,TRBV4-1,CASSQVGGTPNQPQHF,TGCGCCAGCAGCCAAGTGGGAGGGACACCAAATCAGCCCCAGCATTTT
NA,NA,TRBJ1-5,TRBV19,CASSITGFDQPQHF,TGTGCCAGTAGTATCACAGGGTTCGATCAGCCCCAGCATTTT